These 28 T cell receptor beta chains originate from one sample sequenced in a study of neoadjuvant nivolumab and ipilimumab in lung cancer. Clones were read by immunoSEQ multiplex PCR, and TCRdb kept only the in-frame ones, dropping some. This table holds 10,000 to 15,000 clones, roughly 70% found once. Sequencing used peripheral blood, obtained after neoadjuvant nivolumab, alone or with ipilimumab, at or shortly before surgery. The receptors shown here come from an adult with non-small cell lung cancer.

The chain recombines TRBV5-1 with TRBJ2-3, with a weak D call TRBD1 (6 bases). This CDR3 region has 15 residues. The germline CDR1 and CDR2 sequences are SGHRS and YFSETQ. V was trimmed by 3 bases and J by 1 base, leaving 12 bases between them. The CDR3 sequence: CASSSDRYGTDTQYF. The CDR3 coding sequence is TGCGCCAGCAGCTCCGACAGGTACGGCACAGATACGCAGTATTTT.

V gene TRBV30 combines with J gene TRBJ2-6; weak D call: TRBD1 (5 bases). Trimming cost V 6 bases and J 10 bases, with 22 bases left between them. CDR1 and CDR2 from the germline V gene are GTSNPN and SVGIG (reference sequence). This CDR3 spans 15 amino acids. The CDR3 DNA reads as TGTGCCTGTCCACATCAGGGTTCCGCGAGGAACGTCCTGACTTTC. Translation: CACPHQGSARNVLTF. Full variable domain (rest looked up from reference TRBV30 and TRBJ2-6): SQTIHQWPATLVQPVGSPLSLECTVEGTSNPNLYWYRQAAGRGLQLLFYSVGIGQISSEVPQNLSASRPQDRQFILSSKKLLLSDSGFYLCACPHQGSARNVLTFGAGSRLTVL.

The chain uses TRBV11-3 and TRBJ2-7, with D possibly being TRBD1 (6 bases). This CDR3 contains 15 residues. CDR1 and CDR2 from the germline V gene are SGHNT and YENEEA. Trimming stripped 0 bases from V and 3 bases from J, with 12 bases between. The DNA of the CDR3 is TGTGCCAGCAGCTTAGATCAGGCAGGGGACTACGAGCAGTACTTC. The encoded protein is CASSLDQAGDYEQYF.

This clone was seen a single time. V gene TRBV29-1 combines with J gene TRBJ1-5; D is unresolved. Germline V gene sequence: CDR1 SQVTM, CDR2 ANQGSEA. V lost 4 bases and J lost 5, with 12 bases in between. The CDR3 is made up of 13 amino acids. This chain's CDR3 is CSVATGADQPQHF. Written as DNA, the CDR3 is TGCAGCGTTGCGACGGGCGCCGATCAGCCCCAGCATTTT.

V and J are TRBV5-4 and TRBJ1-5, with TRBD1 as a possible D gene (5 bases). Germline CDR1 SGHNT, CDR2 YYREEE (reference sequence). The CDR3 contains 14 residues. With 4 bases removed from V and 2 bases from J, the gap between germline ends came to 10 bases. CDR3 protein: CASSPGRGNQPQHF. The CDR3 nucleotides are TGTGCCAGCAGCCCGGGCAGGGGCAATCAGCCCCAGCATTTT. Filled out from reference TRBV5-4 and TRBJ1-5, the complete variable domain reads ETGVTQSPTHLIKTRGQQVTLRCSSQSGHNTVSWYQQALGQGPQFIFQYYREEENGRGNFPPRFSGLQFPNYSSELNVNALELDDSALYLCASSPGRGNQPQHFGDGTRLSIL.

This clone has ten or more counts. This sequence joins TRBV5-1 and TRBJ2-5, with 14 bases lining up with TRBD2. Germline CDR1 SGHRS, CDR2 YFSETQ. J was trimmed by 4 bases and V by 10 bases; bases with no gene match: 3. The length of the CDR3 is 13 residues. The CDR3 DNA reads TGCGCCTGCGGACTAGCGGGAGGAGAGACCCAGTACTTC. This codes for CACGLAGGETQYF.

The V call is TRBV11-3, the J call TRBJ2-1; the D is unclear. Between the trimmed V and J ends, which lost 0 bases and 0 bases, there was a span of 9 bases. There are 16 residues in the CDR3. Germline CDR1 SGHNT, CDR2 YENEEA. The CDR3 region has the DNA TGTGCCAGCAGCTTAGAGGACGGAGTCTCCTACAATGAGCAGTTCTTC. Translating it yields CASSLEDGVSYNEQFF.

The chain couples TRBV7-9 to TRBJ2-7; D ambiguous. V shed 2 bases and J shed 10 bases, with 21 bases lying between them. The CDR3 is 15 amino acids. The germline V gene encodes CDR1 SEHNR and CDR2 FQNEAQ (reference sequence). The CDR3 region is CASSLLLGKPMQQYF. CDR3 DNA: TGTGCCAGCAGCTTATTGCTGGGAAAACCAATGCAACAGTACTTC.

The chain uses TRBV6-1 and TRBJ2-7; 12 nucleotides agree with TRBD2. Germline V gene lookup returns CDR1 MNHNS and CDR2 SASEGT. The CDR3 consists of 14 residues. The V gene end was trimmed by 6 bases and the J gene end by 6 bases; junction bases not matched to a gene: 6. The CDR3 here is CASSRLAGVVEQYF. CDR3 sequence (DNA): TGTGCCAGCAGCAGACTAGCGGGAGTCGTCGAGCAGTACTTC.

This chain uses TRBV7-9 with TRBJ1-2, with D possibly TRBD1 on 6 matching bases. This CDR3 is built from 17 residues. Trimming cost V 2 bases and J 3 bases, with 19 bases left between them. CDR1 and CDR2 (germline): SEHNR, FQNEAQ (reference sequence). CDR3: CASSLRVPDSRDYGYTF. The CDR3 DNA reads TGTGCCAGCAGCTTAAGGGTACCGGACAGTCGGGACTATGGCTACACCTTC.

This clone was detected a few times. J is TRBJ2-7 and V is TRBV4-1, with D perhaps being TRBD1 or TRBD2 (6 bases each). The CDR3 consists of 11 residues. Trimming removed 6 bases from V and 5 bases from J, with 8 bases in between. Germline-derived CDR1 and CDR2 are MGHRA and YSYEKL. The CDR3 bases are TGCGCCAGCAGGGGGGGCAACGAGCAGTACTTC. Its translation: CASRGGNEQYF.

This clone was found many times. The gene calls are TRBV9 and TRBJ2-1; 7 nucleotides match TRBD2. This CDR3 is built from 14 residues. V dropped 0 bases and J dropped 8; count of bases not matched to a gene: 5. Germline CDR1 SGDLS, CDR2 YYNGEE. The DNA of the CDR3 is TGTGCCAGCAGCGTAGGCGGGAGTAACGATGAGCAGTTCTTC. Translating it yields CASSVGGSNDEQFF.

The chain employs TRBV4-1 and TRBJ2-7, with D tentatively TRBD2 (6 bases). The CDR3 has 16 residues. V was clipped by 0 bases and J by 6 bases, with 18 bases between them. The germline V gene encodes CDR1 MGHRA and CDR2 YSYEKL. CDR3 region: CASSQEVVVGGSEQYF. The CDR3 DNA reads as TGCGCCAGCAGCCAAGAGGTAGTAGTCGGGGGATCCGAGCAGTACTTC.

V is TRBV29-1 and J is TRBJ2-5; weak D call: TRBD2 (6 bases). The V and J ends lost 4 bases and 7 bases respectively, with 13 bases between them. The CDR3 is 12 amino acids. In germline, CDR1 is SQVTM, CDR2 ANQGSEA. The CDR3: CSVALAAGTQYF. CDR3 bases: TGCAGCGTTGCATTAGCGGCAGGGACCCAGTACTTC. The full variable domain, in which reference TRBV29-1 and TRBJ2-5 provide the parts outside the CDR3, is SAVISQKPSRDICQRGTSLTIQCQVDSQVTMMFWYRQQPGQSLTLIATANQGSEATYESGFVIDKFPISRPNLTFSTLTVSNMSPEDSSIYLCSVALAAGTQYFGPGTRLLVL.

A single count supports this clone. The rearrangement uses TRBV29-1 and TRBJ2-1; D uncertain. The germline V and J ends were trimmed by 4 bases and 7 bases, with 14 bases remaining between them. CDR1 and CDR2 from the germline V gene are SQVTM and ANQGSEA. The CDR3 is made up of 13 amino acids. In DNA, the CDR3 is TGCAGCGTTGTCCCGAACGGTCTTAATGAGCAGTTCTTC. It specifies CSVVPNGLNEQFF.

V is TRBV30 and J is TRBJ2-5; D remains ambiguous. Germline CDR1 GTSNPN, CDR2 SVGIG (reference sequence). The CDR3 extends over 13 amino acids. Trimming pared 5 bases from V and 5 bases from J, leaving 15 bases between. The CDR3: CAWAPGSEETQYF. CDR3 nucleotides: TGTGCCTGGGCCCCCGGTTCCGAGGAGACCCAGTACTTC.

The chain employs TRBV18 and TRBJ2-7, with D hard to call. This CDR3 is 16 amino acids long. The ends were cut back, 6 bases at V and 0 bases at J, with 18 bases in the middle. The germline V gene encodes CDR1 KGHSH and CDR2 LQKENI. The CDR3 spells CASSDKSAGSSYEQYF. As DNA, the CDR3 is TGTGCCAGCTCCGATAAATCCGCCGGTTCCTCCTACGAGCAGTACTTC.

This clone was seen a handful of times. The chain uses TRBV5-1 and TRBJ1-4; D is possibly TRBD1 (5 bases). V gave up 0 bases and J gave up 3 bases, with 9 bases separating them. CDR3 length equals 15 residues. Germline loops: CDR1 SGHRS, CDR2 YFSETQ. CDR3 residues: CASSLAGLANEKLFF. The CDR3 DNA reads as TGCGCCAGCAGCTTGGCAGGGTTGGCTAATGAAAAACTGTTTTTT. The whole variable domain, remainder taken from reference TRBV5-1 and TRBJ1-4, is KAGVTQTPRYLIKTRGQQVTLSCSPISGHRSVSWYQQTPGQGLQFLFEYFSETQRNKGNFPGRFSGRQFSNSRSEMNVSTLELGDSALYLCASSLAGLANEKLFFGSGTQLSVL.

The CDR3 reads CASTGLGGAGNQPQHF. CDR3 nucleotides: TGTGCCAGTACGGGTCTGGGGGGCGCGGGCAATCAGCCCCAGCATTTT. The chain recombines TRBV19 with TRBJ1-5, with a possible D match to TRBD1 (6 bases). The CDR3 spans 16 residues. The germline CDR1 and CDR2 sequences are LNHDA and SQIVND (reference sequence). V was clipped by 7 bases and J by 2 bases, with 18 bases between them.

This clone showed up just once. The CDR3 spells CASSPITPEAFF. DNA for the CDR3: TGTGCCAGCAGTCCGATAACCCCTGAAGCTTTCTTT. The gene calls are TRBV2 and TRBJ1-1; D not certain. CDR3 length: 12 amino acids. In germline, CDR1 is SNHLY, CDR2 FYNNEI. V was cut by 5 bases and J by 6 bases, with 10 bases left in between.

The chain joins TRBV5-1 to TRBJ2-2; D perhaps matches TRBD1 (6 bases). The V gene's germline CDR1 is SGHRS and CDR2 YFSETQ. The CDR3 is made up of 15 amino acids. V gave up 7 bases and J gave up 1 base, with 14 bases separating them. The CDR3 bases are TGCGCCAGCGGCTCAGGGGATGAGAACACCGGGGAGCTGTTTTTT. Translated: CASGSGDENTGELFF.

The rearrangement uses TRBV5-1 and TRBJ2-7, with 7 bases matching TRBD1. The CDR3 has 15 amino acids. Germline-derived CDR1 and CDR2 are SGHRS and YFSETQ. The trim removed 1 base at V and 0 bases at J, leaving 4 bases unmatched. CDR3 region: CASSLSRGSSYEQYF. In nucleotides, the CDR3 is TGCGCCAGCAGCTTGTCCAGGGGGAGCTCCTACGAGCAGTACTTC.

The rearrangement uses TRBV30 and TRBJ1-3; tentatively, D is TRBD1 (6 bases). The CDR3 sequence is 13 residues long. Trimming removed 2 bases from V and 4 bases from J, with 9 bases in between. CDR1 and CDR2 from the germline V gene are GTSNPN and SVGIG (reference sequence). CDR3 nucleotide sequence: TGTGCCTGGAGTCCTGGGGGCGGAAACACCATATATTTT. It is translated as CAWSPGGGNTIYF.

This clone was detected only a few times. The chain has TRBV6-6 and TRBJ1-1; 11 nucleotides align to TRBD1. This CDR3 has 16 residues. CDR1 is MNHNY and CDR2 is SVGAGI in the germline V gene (reference sequence). V was pared by 0 bases and J by 4 bases, with 4 bases of the junction left unmatched. CDR3 sequence reads: CASSYSIGTGGTEAFF. The CDR3 DNA is TGTGCCAGCAGTTACTCGATCGGGACAGGGGGCACTGAAGCTTTCTTT.

This clone appeared a few times. This chain uses TRBV7-9 with TRBJ2-1; TRBD1 matches 7 bases. The trim removed 3 bases at V and 6 bases at J, leaving 8 bases unmatched. From germline, CDR1 is SEHNR and CDR2 FQNEAQ (reference sequence). This CDR3 is 15 amino acids long. DNA for the CDR3: TGTGCCAGCAGCTTCGAGGGGGCGCCTGGCAATGAGCAGTTCTTC. Its translation is CASSFEGAPGNEQFF.

The V and J genes are TRBV18 and TRBJ2-5, with 7 bases lining up with TRBD2. Germline V lookup: CDR1 KGHSH, CDR2 LQKENI. This CDR3 comprises 14 residues. V was clipped by 4 bases and J by 2 bases; unmatched bases: 4. CDR3 DNA: TGTGCCAGCTCACGCTCTAGCGGACAAGAGACCCAGTACTTC. Translated: CASSRSSGQETQYF.

The chain couples TRBV18 to TRBJ1-5; D possibly corresponds to TRBD1 (5 bases). The CDR3 loop spans 15 amino acids. The germline V gene encodes CDR1 KGHSH and CDR2 LQKENI. Trimming took 2 bases from V and 0 from J, leaving 8 bases between them. The DNA for the CDR3 is TGTGCCAGCTCACCAGGGGCGGTTAGCAATCAGCCCCAGCATTTT. It translates to CASSPGAVSNQPQHF.

The chain has TRBV25-1 and TRBJ1-5, with D perhaps matching TRBD1 (5 bases). In germline, CDR1 is MGHDK, CDR2 SYGVNS. Trimming cost V 8 bases and J 0 bases, with 11 bases left between them. This CDR3 comprises 14 residues. In nucleotides, the CDR3 is TGTGCCAGCGTTTGGGGGTATAGCAATCAGCCCCAGCATTTT. Amino acid sequence: CASVWGYSNQPQHF.